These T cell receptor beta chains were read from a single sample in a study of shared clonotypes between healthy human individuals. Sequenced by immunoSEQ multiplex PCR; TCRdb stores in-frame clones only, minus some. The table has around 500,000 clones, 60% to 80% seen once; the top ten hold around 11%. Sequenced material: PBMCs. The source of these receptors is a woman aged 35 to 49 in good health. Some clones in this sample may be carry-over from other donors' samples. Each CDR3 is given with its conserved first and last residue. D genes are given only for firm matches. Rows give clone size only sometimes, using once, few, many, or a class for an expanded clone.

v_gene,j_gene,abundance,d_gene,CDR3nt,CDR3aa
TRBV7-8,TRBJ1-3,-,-,TGTGCCAGCAGCCCCCGGGGGGGAAACTCTGGAAACACCATATATTTT,CASSPRGGNSGNTIYF
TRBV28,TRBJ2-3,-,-,TGTGCCAGCAGCTCTCTACCACCTTCCACAGATACGCAGTATTTT,CASSSLPPSTDTQYF
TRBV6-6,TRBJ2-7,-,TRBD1,TGTGCCAGCAGCCCCACCGGGACAGGCGTCTACGAGCAGTACTTC,CASSPTGTGVYEQYF
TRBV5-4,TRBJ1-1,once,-,TGTGCCAGCAGCCTAAACCGGGACATCACTGAAGCTTTCTTT,CASSLNRDITEAFF
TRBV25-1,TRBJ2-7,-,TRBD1,TGTGCCAGCAGTGAATGGAGGACAGGGGGCGATACGGACGAGCAGTACTTC,CASSEWRTGGDTDEQYF
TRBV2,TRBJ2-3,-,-,TGTGCCAGCACTGGGCAGGGAGGTGATACGCAGTATTTT,CASTGQGGDTQYF
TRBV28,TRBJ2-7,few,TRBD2,TGTGCCAGCAGGGCTAGCGGGAGCTCCTACGAGCAGTACTTC,CASRASGSSYEQYF
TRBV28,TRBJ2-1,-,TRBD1,TGTGCCAGCAGTTTAAGGGGGCTGAATGAGCAGTTCTTC,CASSLRGLNEQFF
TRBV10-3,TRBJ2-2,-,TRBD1,TGTGCCATCGCGAGGGACAGGAACACCGGGGAGCTGTTTTTT,CAIARDRNTGELFF
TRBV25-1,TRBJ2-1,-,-,TGTGCCAGCAGTTTGACACACTACAACGATGAGCAGTTCTTC,CASSLTHYNDEQFF
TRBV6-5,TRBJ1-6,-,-,TGTGCCAGCAGTTACAGGAATTCACCCCTCCACTTT,CASSYRNSPLHF
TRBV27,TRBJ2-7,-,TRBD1,TGTGCCAGCAGTTTTCGGACAGGGGAAGATAACGAGCAGTACTTC,CASSFRTGEDNEQYF
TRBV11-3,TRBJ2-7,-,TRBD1,TGTGCCAGCAGCTTGGGGGACAGGTCCTACGAGCAGTACTTC,CASSLGDRSYEQYF
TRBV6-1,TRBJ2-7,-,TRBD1,TGTGCCAGCAGCCGACAGGGCGCAAGCTCCTACGAGCAGTACTTC,CASSRQGASSYEQYF
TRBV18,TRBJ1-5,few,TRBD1,TGTGCCAGCTCACCGGGACAGGGTAATCAGCCCCAGCATTTT,CASSPGQGNQPQHF
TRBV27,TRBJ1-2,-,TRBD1,TGTGCCAGCAGTTCGACAGGGGCCCTGTATGGCTACACCTTC,CASSSTGALYGYTF
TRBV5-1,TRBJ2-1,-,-,TGCGCCAGCAGCTTGGCCTACAGGGTCGAAAATGAGCAGTTCTTC,CASSLAYRVENEQFF
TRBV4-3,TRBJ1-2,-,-,TGCGCCAGCAGCCAAGACCCGACTGGGGGCGCGAAGGGCTACACCTTC,CASSQDPTGGAKGYTF
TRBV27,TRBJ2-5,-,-,TGTGCCAGCAGTCCCACAGGGACCCAAGAGACCCAGTACTTC,CASSPTGTQETQYF
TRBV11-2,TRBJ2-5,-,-,TGTGCCAGCAGCTCCCTGAGGGGCCACCAAGAGACCCAGTACTTC,CASSSLRGHQETQYF
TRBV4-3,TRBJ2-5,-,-,TGCGCCAGCAGCCAAGACCGGGGTCAGGGGCAGACCCAGTACTTC,CASSQDRGQGQTQYF
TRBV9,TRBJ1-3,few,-,TGTGCCAGCAGCGTAGTGGGCTCTGGAAACACCATATATTTT,CASSVVGSGNTIYF
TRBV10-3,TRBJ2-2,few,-,TGTGCCATACGGGACCAGTACACCGGGGAGCTGTTTTTT,CAIRDQYTGELFF
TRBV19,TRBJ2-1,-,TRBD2,TGTGCCAGTAGCCCCGCGGGGGTCAATGAGCAGTTCTTC,CASSPAGVNEQFF
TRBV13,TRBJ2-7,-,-,TGTGCCAGCAGGCGAGCCGGGACCCCATCGTACGAGCAGTACTTC,CASRRAGTPSYEQYF
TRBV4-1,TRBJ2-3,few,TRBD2,TGCGCCAGCAGCCAATCAGGGACTAGCGGGAAGTCGGATACGCAGTATTTT,CASSQSGTSGKSDTQYF
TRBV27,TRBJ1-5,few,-,TGTGCCAGCAGCCCTGGGACTTCGCGTCGACAGCCCCAGCATTTT,CASSPGTSRRQPQHF
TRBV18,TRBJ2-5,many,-,TGTGCCAGCTCATCAAGACAGCAAGAGACCCAGTACTTC,CASSSRQQETQYF
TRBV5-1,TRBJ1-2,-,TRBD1,TGCGCCAGCAGCGAAGGGACAGGGATTATCTATGGCTACACCTTC,CASSEGTGIIYGYTF
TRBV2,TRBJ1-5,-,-,TGTGCCAGCAGTTGGGGGGGATGGGATCAGCCCCAGCATTTT,CASSWGGWDQPQHF
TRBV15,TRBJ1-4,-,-,TGTGCCACCAGCAGAGATCCGGCCGCCCTGGGTGAAAAACTGTTTTTT,CATSRDPAALGEKLFF
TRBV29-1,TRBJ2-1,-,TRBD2,TGCAGCGTAGCCATCCAGCGGGAGGTTGAGCAGTTCTTC,CSVAIQREVEQFF
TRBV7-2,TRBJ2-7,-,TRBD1,TGTGCCAGCAGCGGGACAGGCAGCTCCTACGAGCAGTACTTC,CASSGTGSSYEQYF
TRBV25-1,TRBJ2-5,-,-,TGTGCCAGCACGGGACCTCAAGAGACCCAGTACTTC,CASTGPQETQYF
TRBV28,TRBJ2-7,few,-,TGTGCCAGCAGTTTGCGGAGGGGGACCTACGAGCAGTACTTC,CASSLRRGTYEQYF
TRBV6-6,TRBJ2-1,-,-,TGTGCCAGCAGTATCCGACCCAATGAGCAGTTCTTC,CASSIRPNEQFF
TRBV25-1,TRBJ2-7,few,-,TGTGCCAGCAGTGAATTCTGGTCACAGCAGTACTTC,CASSEFWSQQYF
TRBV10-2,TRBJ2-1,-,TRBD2,TGCGCCAGCATGCGGGAGGGCCGGGAGCAGTTCTTC,CASMREGREQFF
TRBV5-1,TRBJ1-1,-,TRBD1,TGCGCCAGCAGCCCCCCGGGAGGGGGCCTTGAAGCTTTCTTT,CASSPPGGGLEAFF
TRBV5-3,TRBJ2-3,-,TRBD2,TGTGCCAGAAGCTTGAGGGTGGGAGGGCGCACAGATACGCAGTATTTT,CARSLRVGGRTDTQYF
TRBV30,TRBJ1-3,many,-,TGTGCCTGGAGTGCAGGAAACACCATATATTTT,CAWSAGNTIYF
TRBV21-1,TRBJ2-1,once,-,TGTGCCAGCAGCAAAAATACTAGCGGGAGCTACAATGAGCAGTTCTTC,CASSKNTSGSYNEQFF
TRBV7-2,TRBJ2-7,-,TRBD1,TGTGCCAGCAGGCCCGGACAGGGAAGGTACGAGCAGTACTTC,CASRPGQGRYEQYF
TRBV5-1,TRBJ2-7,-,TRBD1,TGCGCCAGCAGCTTGACGGCAGGGGGTCCGGCCGAGCAGTACTTC,CASSLTAGGPAEQYF
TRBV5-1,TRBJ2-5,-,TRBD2,TGCGCCAGCAGCTTGGGAGCGGGGGCAGAAGAGACCCAGTACTTC,CASSLGAGAEETQYF
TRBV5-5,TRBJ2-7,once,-,TGTGCCAGCAGCTCCCGAGGACCCTACGAGCAGTACTTC,CASSSRGPYEQYF
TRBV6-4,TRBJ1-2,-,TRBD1,TGTGCCAGCAGTGAAACGGACAGGGGTGGCTATGGCTACACCTTC,CASSETDRGGYGYTF
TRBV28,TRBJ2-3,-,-,TGTGCCAGCAGTTTATCTTCTGGACAGAGCACAGATACGCAGTATTTT,CASSLSSGQSTDTQYF
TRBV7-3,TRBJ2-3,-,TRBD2,TGTGCCAGCAGCTTAGGCCCCTCCCCGACTAGCCCCCGGCACACAGATACGCAGTATTTT,CASSLGPSPTSPRHTDTQYF
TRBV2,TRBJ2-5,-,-,TGTGCCAGCAAAGGGGGAGGGGTCCGAGAGACCCAGTACTTC,CASKGGGVRETQYF
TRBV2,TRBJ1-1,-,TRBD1,TGTGCCAGCACGGGACAGGGTGACACTGAAGCTTTCTTT,CASTGQGDTEAFF
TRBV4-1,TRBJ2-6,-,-,TGCGCCAGCAGCCAAGCCCCGGCGGGGTTAAACGTCCTGACTTTC,CASSQAPAGLNVLTF
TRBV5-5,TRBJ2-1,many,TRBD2,TGTGCCAGCAGCTTCCTAGCGGGAAGGTCCTACAATGAGCAGTTCTTC,CASSFLAGRSYNEQFF
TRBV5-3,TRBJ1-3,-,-,TGTGCCAGAAGCTTGGTATCGGGACAAAAATCTGGAAACACCATATATTTT,CARSLVSGQKSGNTIYF
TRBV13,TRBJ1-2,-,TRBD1,TGTGCCAGCAGGGTACAGGGGGGGGGCTATGGCTACACCTTC,CASRVQGGGYGYTF